This T cell receptor (beta chain) is drawn from a study of human CD8 memory T cell subsets. Findings and caveats of the study: Stem-like memory T cell repertoires overlapped minimally with precursor exhausted T cell repertoires. Only one chain type (the T cell receptor beta chain) was sequenced in this study.

It was UMI-labeled 5' RACE by which the TCR beta libraries were made. TCRdb re-analyzed the 5' RACE reads; it lists each CDR3 protein once, without DNA. The sample's table shows a few thousand distinct CDR3 sequences. With regard to this clonotype: Its antigen is unknown.

The CDR3 loop spans 19 amino acids. Germline assignment: CDR1 SEHNR and CDR2 FQNEAQ (reference sequence). The chain couples TRBV7-9 to TRBJ1-6; TCRdb's D gene call, TRBD1, goes unchecked for lack of DNA. Material for sequencing was CD8+ T cells from PBMCs. The clonotype comes from a human donor in good health. The CDR3 loop reads CASSSPPLTDSGDNSPLHF. Combining the CDR3 with reference TRBV7-9 and TRBJ1-6 gives the whole variable domain DTGVSQNPRHKITKRGQNVTFRCDPISEHNRLYWYRQTLGQGPEFLTYFQNEAQLEKSRLLSDRFSAERPKGSFSTLEIQRTEQGDSAMYLCASSSPPLTDSGDNSPLHFGNGTRLTVT.